The 27 T cell receptor beta chains presented below share a single source sample, sequenced in a study of blood T cell repertoires in COVID-19. Sequenced by immunoSEQ multiplex PCR; TCRdb stores in-frame clones only, minus some. Of 150,000 to 200,000 clones listed, around 80% are singletons. The sample taken for sequencing was peripheral blood. These receptors were taken from a woman aged 55-69 years with COVID-19, enrolled during active disease.

This chain connects TRBV6-1 to TRBJ2-3; 10 positions match TRBD2. Germline lookup yields CDR1 MNHNS and CDR2 SASEGT. The CDR3 extends over 15 amino acids. Losses at the gene ends were 2 bases for V and 8 bases for J; bases not matched to a gene: 7. Written as DNA, the CDR3 is TGTGCCAGCAGTGAACCGGCTAGCGGGAGTGGTACGCAGTATTTT. Amino acid sequence: CASSEPASGSGTQYF.

This rearrangement joins TRBV15 to TRBJ2-1, with 9 bases identical to TRBD2. The ends lost 3 bases at V and 4 bases at J; junction bases unmatched: 4. The CDR3 length is 15 residues. Germline lookup yields CDR1 LNHNV and CDR2 YYDKDF (reference sequence). The CDR3 loop is CATSRLLAGYNEQFF. The CDR3 nucleotides read TGTGCCACCAGCAGGCTGCTAGCGGGGTACAATGAGCAGTTCTTC.

The V gene is TRBV20-1, the J gene TRBJ2-3; 10 nucleotides align to TRBD1. The CDR3 is 14 amino acids. V trimming: 3 bases; J trimming: 5 bases; junction bases outside the gene matches: 5. From germline, CDR1 is DFQATT and CDR2 SNEGSKA (reference sequence). Here the CDR3 reads CSASRDRGGDTQYF. The CDR3, as DNA: TGCAGTGCTAGTAGGGACAGGGGAGGAGATACGCAGTATTTT.

CDR3 residues: CASSYESQPQHF. Here the CDR3 DNA reads TGTGCCAGCAGTTATGAAAGCCAGCCCCAGCATTTT. The gene calls are TRBV6-5 and TRBJ1-5; no definite D call. Germline assignment: CDR1 MNHEY and CDR2 SVGAGI. Trimming removed 3 bases at V and 7 bases at J, with 7 bases between. This CDR3 contains 12 residues.

CDR3 coding DNA: TGTGCCAGTAGTATTCTGGGGGCAAAGACAGATACGCAGTATTTT. Its protein product is CASSILGAKTDTQYF. This chain uses TRBV19 with TRBJ2-3; D perhaps matches TRBD1 (6 bases). Trimming pared 3 bases from V and 3 bases from J, leaving 13 bases between. This CDR3 comprises 15 residues. Germline CDR1 LNHDA, CDR2 SQIVND (reference sequence).

The CDR3 protein is CATSDKGFADTQYF. Written as DNA, the CDR3 is TGTGCCACCAGTGATAAGGGGTTCGCAGATACGCAGTATTTT. The chain is built from TRBV24-1 and TRBJ2-3, with D possibly being TRBD1 (5 bases). Trimming pared 3 bases from V and 4 bases from J, leaving 10 bases between. The V gene's germline CDR1 is KGHDR and CDR2 SFDVKD. The CDR3 is 14 amino acids.

This clone was seen just once. V is TRBV25-1 and J is TRBJ2-7; 9 positions match TRBD1. CDR1 MGHDK and CDR2 SYGVNS come from the germline V gene. The CDR3 has 18 residues. With V trimmed by 4 bases and J by 5 bases, 18 bases remained unmatched. The CDR3 DNA reads TGTGCCAGCAGTGGAGCGTGGTGGGGACAGGGAACCTCTGACGAGCAGTACTTC. This sequence encodes CASSGAWWGQGTSDEQYF.

This chain links TRBV20-1 with TRBJ1-2; D may be TRBD1 (6 bases). The CDR3 spans 13 residues. The V and J ends lost 3 bases and 7 bases respectively, with 15 bases between them. CDR1 is DFQATT and CDR2 is SNEGSKA in the germline V gene (reference sequence). The CDR3 region has the DNA TGCAGTGCTAGTTTGGGGGCCTTGTTTGGCTACACCTTC. Translating gives CSASLGALFGYTF.

The chain couples TRBV11-2 to TRBJ1-2; D call uncertain. Trimming took off 7 bases at V and 6 bases at J, with 24 bases between the two ends. There are 16 residues in the CDR3. Germline loops: CDR1 SGHAT, CDR2 FQNNGV. The chain's CDR3 is CASTHGSGFLTDGYTF. The CDR3 region has the DNA TGTGCCAGCACCCACGGTTCCGGTTTTCTAACCGATGGCTACACCTTC.

The rearrangement links TRBV7-6 to TRBJ2-7; 14 bases map to TRBD2. V lost 1 base to trimming and J lost 6 bases; unmatched junction nucleotides: 5. The CDR3 is 16 residues long. CDR1 and CDR2 from the germline V gene are SGHVS and FNYEAQ. The CDR3 region has the DNA TGTGCCAGCAGCTTAGGACTAGCGGGAGGGCCGAGCGAGCAGTACTTC. It is translated as CASSLGLAGGPSEQYF.

Note on this clone: Compared with germline, one end of the junction differs, possibly owing to a read error. This chain joins TRBV7-7 and TRBJ2-1, with D possibly being TRBD1 (5 bases). The germline V gene has CDR1 SSHAT and CDR2 FNYEAQ (reference sequence). The CDR3 length is 15 residues. The CDR3 sequence: CASSLSPIRGNEQFF. The CDR3 bases are TGTGCTAGCAGCTTATCTCCCATAAGGGGTAATGAGCAGTTCTTC.

The chain couples TRBV18 to TRBJ2-3; maybe TRBD2 (5 bases). This CDR3 has 15 amino acids. The germline V and J ends were trimmed by 3 bases and 5 bases, with 15 bases remaining between them. Germline V gene sequence: CDR1 KGHSH, CDR2 LQKENI. As DNA, the CDR3 is TGTGCCAGCTCACCTTTCCTCCGGGGTGGAGATACGCAGTATTTT. It yields the protein CASSPFLRGGDTQYF.

The CDR3 region has the DNA TGTGCCAGCAGCTTAGCCGGCCTAGCGGGAGTTAATGAGCAGTTCTTC. Residues: CASSLAGLAGVNEQFF. The chain has TRBV7-2 and TRBJ2-1, with 10 bases lining up with TRBD2. V lost 0 bases, J lost 7 bases, and 6 bases stayed unmatched. Per germline, CDR1 SGHTA and CDR2 FQGNSA. This CDR3 comprises 16 residues.

CDR3 in amino acids: CAISAGTANNEQFF. The CDR3 DNA is TGTGCCATCAGCGCCGGGACAGCCAACAATGAGCAGTTCTTC. This rearrangement joins TRBV10-3 to TRBJ2-1; the match to TRBD1 covers 7 bases. This CDR3 contains 14 residues. V trimming: 6 bases; J trimming: 5 bases; junction bases outside the gene matches: 7. Germline CDR1 and CDR2: ENHRY and SYGVKD.

This clone was seen once. A much larger clone differs by one base, so this may be a read error. Different DNA sequences within this sample yield the same CDR3. This chain joins TRBV5-1 and TRBJ2-5; TRBD1 is a possible D gene (5 bases). CDR1 SGHRS and CDR2 YFSETQ come from the germline V gene. V was cut by 0 bases and J by 5 bases, with 5 bases left in between. The CDR3 is 12 residues long. CDR3 coding DNA: TGCGCCAGCAGCTTGGCAGGGGAGACCCAGTACTTC. Amino acids: CASSLAGETQYF.

The chain has TRBV3-1 (or the pseudogene TRBV3-2) and TRBJ2-2; 11 positions agree with TRBD2. From germline, CDR1 is LGHDT and CDR2 YNNKEL (reference sequence). There are 22 residues in the CDR3. Trimming took 5 bases from V and 2 from J; bases not matched to a gene: 22. The CDR3 sequence: CASSSPWELAGEVVLNTGELFF. CDR3 in DNA: TGTGCCAGCAGCTCCCCCTGGGAACTAGCGGGAGAGGTAGTTCTTAACACCGGGGAGCTGTTTTTT.

This chain links TRBV29-1 with TRBJ1-4; possibly TRBD1 for D (5 bases). Trimming removed 5 bases at V and 1 base at J, with 17 bases between. Germline-derived CDR1 and CDR2 are SQVTM and ANQGSEA. The CDR3 spans 16 residues. The CDR3 DNA is TGCAGCGTTAGTGACAGCGAGACCGGAACTAATGAAAAACTGTTTTTT. Translated, it gives CSVSDSETGTNEKLFF.

The chain is built from TRBV5-4 and TRBJ2-1, with 8 bases fitting TRBD2. CDR3 length: 17 amino acids. Germline lookup yields CDR1 SGHNT and CDR2 YYREEE (reference sequence). Losses at the gene ends were 0 bases for V and 5 bases for J; bases not matched to a gene: 10. CDR3 coding DNA: TGTGCCAGCAGCTTGGGCCCCAGCGGGAGTGTAAACAATGAGCAGTTCTTC. This translates into CASSLGPSGSVNNEQFF.

The V gene is TRBV7-9, the J gene TRBJ2-2; 7 bases fit TRBD1. The germline V gene encodes CDR1 SEHNR and CDR2 FQNEAQ (reference sequence). The CDR3 is made up of 15 amino acids. The V segment lost 4 bases and the J segment 1 base; nucleotides outside the gene matches: 3. CDR3: CASSSRTGNTGELFF. The CDR3 DNA is TGTGCCAGCAGCTCGCGGACAGGGAACACCGGGGAGCTGTTTTTT.

This chain uses TRBV7-9 with TRBJ2-3, with 11 bases lining up with TRBD2. The CDR3 covers 15 residues. In germline, CDR1 is SEHNR, CDR2 FQNEAQ (reference sequence). V dropped 0 bases and J dropped 6; count of bases not matched to a gene: 2. The CDR3 sequence is CASSLASGGADTQYF. The CDR3 nucleotides read TGTGCCAGCAGCTTAGCTAGCGGGGGGGCGGATACGCAGTATTTT.

The chain uses TRBV28 and TRBJ1-3; D uncertain. Germline lookup yields CDR1 MDHEN and CDR2 SYDVKM. Trimming cost V 6 bases and J 4 bases, with 16 bases left between them. The CDR3 is 15 residues long. As DNA, the CDR3 is TGTGCCAGCAGCCGGGGTCGGTTGCGGGGAAACACCATATATTTT. Amino acids: CASSRGRLRGNTIYF.

This chain connects TRBV3-1 (or the pseudogene TRBV3-2) to TRBJ2-7; 16 nucleotides align to TRBD2. Per germline, CDR1 LGHDT and CDR2 YNNKEL (reference sequence). The CDR3 covers 17 residues. J gave up 7 bases and V 4 bases, and 10 bases lay outside the gene matches. The CDR3 sequence: CASSPGLAGGGLAEQYV. The CDR3 DNA follows: TGTGCCAGCAGCCCGGGACTAGCGGGGGGGGGCTTAGCTGAGCAGTACGTC.

This clone occurred a few times. This chain joins TRBV27 and TRBJ1-6, with 7 positions matching TRBD1. Trimming took 5 bases from V and 11 from J; bases not matched to a gene: 9. Looked up from germline, CDR1 is MNHEY and CDR2 is SMNVEV (reference sequence). The CDR3 has 14 residues. CDR3 nucleotide sequence: TGTGCCAGCAGTAGAAAGACAGGGTCCGCACCCCTCCACTTT. Amino acids: CASSRKTGSAPLHF.

V gene TRBV3-1 (or the pseudogene TRBV3-2) combines with J gene TRBJ1-6, with TRBD1 matching over 12 bases. The trim removed 4 bases at V and 5 bases at J, leaving 3 bases unmatched. Germline lookup yields CDR1 LGHDT and CDR2 YNNKEL (reference sequence). CDR3 length equals 16 residues. The CDR3 here is CASSPGTGGNNSPLHF. In DNA form, the CDR3 reads TGTGCCAGCAGCCCCGGGACAGGGGGCAATAATTCACCCCTCCACTTT.

The chain uses TRBV10-3 and TRBJ2-1; 7 bases agree with TRBD1. CDR1 and CDR2 (germline): ENHRY, SYGVKD. V was pared by 6 bases and J by 5 bases, with 4 bases of the junction left unmatched. The CDR3 loop spans 13 amino acids. The CDR3 reads CAIRPGQDNEQFF. For the CDR3, the DNA is TGTGCCATCAGGCCCGGACAGGACAATGAGCAGTTCTTC.

V usage is TRBV3-1 (or the pseudogene TRBV3-2) and J usage is TRBJ2-2, with 9 nucleotides matching TRBD2. J gave up 7 bases and V 0 bases, and 12 bases lay outside the gene matches. Germline CDR1 LGHDT, CDR2 YNNKEL (reference sequence). This CDR3 has 18 amino acids. CDR3 nucleotides: TGTGCCAGCAGCCAAGAAGGTCGCGGGGGGGCGTTTAGCGGGGAGCTGTTTTTT. It codes for CASSQEGRGGAFSGELFF.

The gene calls are TRBV6-6 and TRBJ1-4, with 8 bases identical to TRBD1. The germline gives CDR1 MNHNY, CDR2 SVGAGI (reference sequence). This CDR3 contains 16 residues. J gave up 3 bases and V 6 bases, and 9 bases lay outside the gene matches. The CDR3 here is CASSLIPTGANEKLFF. For the CDR3, the DNA is TGTGCCAGCAGCCTCATACCGACAGGGGCTAATGAAAAACTGTTTTTT.